Each of the 19 T cell receptor beta chains below was sequenced from the same sample in a study of cytomegalovirus exposure and HLA in healthy donors (dated by TCRdb to the late 2010s). The library was obtained by the immunoSEQ multiplex PCR assay. The multiplex PCR relied on a mix of 60 forward primers for TCR Vbeta segments and 13 reverse primers for TCR Jbeta segments. This immuneACCESS table, as held by TCRdb, lists in-frame sequences with V and J called but not all clones. Of the missing ones, under half trace to an unresolved V gene in checked studies; the others have no known cause. Within this sample are some 100,000 clones, with roughly 75% of them counted one time only. 13% to 15% of the sample belongs to the ten largest clones. Sequenced sample: PBMCs. The receptors were sampled from a male donor in good health and CMV-seropositive.

The J gene is TRBJ2-3, the V gene TRBV7-2, with 10 bases aligning to TRBD2. Germline CDR1 and CDR2: SGHTA and FQGNSA. Unmatched junction bases numbered 4, after V lost 5 bases and J lost 2 bases. The CDR3 totals 15 residues. CDR3 nucleotide sequence: TGTGCCAGCAGCCGAAGCGGGGGGGCCACAGATACGCAGTATTTT. Translated, it gives CASSRSGGATDTQYF.

This chain links TRBV21-1 with TRBJ1-1. TRBV21-1 is a known pseudogene. CDR3 length: 17 residues. The CDR3 DNA reads TGTGCCAGCAGCAAAGAGGCGGGGTCCCTTTCTCGAACTGAAGCTTTCTTT. Encoded protein: CASSKEAGSLSRTEAFF.

This clone was recorded a few times. This sequence joins TRBV7-9 and TRBJ2-1; tentative D call: TRBD1 (6 bases). This CDR3 is built from 15 residues. V was trimmed by 0 bases and J by 5 bases, leaving 11 bases between them. Per germline, CDR1 SEHNR and CDR2 FQNEAQ (reference sequence). As DNA, the CDR3 is TGTGCCAGCAGCTTAGCGGACAGACCCCACAATGAGCAGTTCTTC. This codes for CASSLADRPHNEQFF. Variable domain in full (rest from reference TRBV7-9 and TRBJ2-1): DTGVSQNPRHKITKRGQNVTFRCDPISEHNRLYWYRQTLGQGPEFLTYFQNEAQLEKSRLLSDRFSAERPKGSFSTLEIQRTEQGDSAMYLCASSLADRPHNEQFFGPGTRLTVL.

In its sample, this clone was seen once. The chain joins TRBV2 to TRBJ1-2; the D is unclear. V dropped 7 bases and J dropped 2 bases, with 8 bases sitting between them. This CDR3 region has 12 residues. The germline V gene encodes CDR1 SNHLY and CDR2 FYNNEI. The CDR3 sequence: CASNTINYGYTF. Written as DNA, the CDR3 is TGTGCCAGCAACACCATAAACTATGGCTACACCTTC.

This rearrangement joins TRBV6-5 to TRBJ2-5; D may be TRBD1 (6 bases). TRBJ2-7 matches the DNA end more closely, so the J call is doubtful. The CDR3 spans 16 residues. CDR1 and CDR2 from the germline V gene are MNHEY and SVGAGI. The CDR3 DNA follows: TGTGCCAGCAGTTACTCGACGGTCAGGGGCACCTACGAGCAGTACTTC. This gives the protein CASSYSTVRGTYEQYF.

The rearrangement joins TRBV11-2 to TRBJ2-5, with 8 positions matching TRBD1. The J segment lost 4 bases and the V segment lost 3 bases, leaving 4 bases of the junction unmatched. Per germline, CDR1 SGHAT and CDR2 FQNNGV. This CDR3 has 14 amino acids. The CDR3 loop reads CASSLTGAGETQYF. Here the CDR3 DNA reads TGTGCCAGCAGCTTGACAGGGGCGGGAGAGACCCAGTACTTC.

The chain links TRBV7-2 to TRBJ2-4; 7 positions match TRBD1. The trim removed 5 bases at V and 14 bases at J, leaving 9 bases unmatched. Looked up from germline, CDR1 is SGHTA and CDR2 is FQGNSA. This CDR3 contains 12 residues. CDR3 loop: CASSPWDRPEYF. The CDR3 DNA follows: TGTGCCAGCAGCCCCTGGGACAGACCTGAGTACTTC. The whole variable domain, remainder taken from reference TRBV7-2 and TRBJ2-4, is GAGVSQSPSNKVTEKGKDVELRCDPISGHTALYWYRQSLGQGLEFLIYFQGNSAPDKSGLPSDRFSAERTGGSVSTLTIQRTQQEDSAVYLCASSPWDRPEYFGAGTRLSVL.

Comment on this clone: One junction end does not reproduce the germline sequence, and a read error may be involved. The rearrangement uses TRBV18 and TRBJ2-5; perhaps TRBD1 as D (5 bases). Germline V gene sequence: CDR1 KGHSH, CDR2 LQKENI. This CDR3 has 15 residues. The CDR3 spells CASSPPVGRAEAQYF. In DNA form, the CDR3 reads TGTGCCAGCTCACCACCTGTCGGCAGGGCAGAGGCCCAGTACTTC.

CDR3 in DNA: TGTGCCTGGAGTAAAGGGGTGGGCACTGAAGCTTTCTTT. It yields the protein CAWSKGVGTEAFF. This chain links TRBV30 with TRBJ1-1, with D possibly being TRBD1 (5 bases). Germline CDR1 GTSNPN, CDR2 SVGIG (reference sequence). Trimming took 2 bases from V and 4 from J, leaving 11 bases between them. The CDR3 has 13 amino acids.

This chain connects TRBV5-1 to TRBJ2-3; the match to TRBD2 covers 13 bases. Germline loops: CDR1 SGHRS, CDR2 YFSETQ. Trimming took 4 bases from V and 2 from J; bases not matched to a gene: 10. CDR3 length: 18 residues. The CDR3 DNA reads TGCGCCAGCAGCCCCAATAGACTAGCGGGGGGCACCACAGATACGCAGTATTTT. Translated: CASSPNRLAGGTTDTQYF.

The chain has TRBV7-9 and TRBJ2-7; possible D gene TRBD2, 5 bases. The germline V gene has CDR1 SEHNR and CDR2 FQNEAQ (reference sequence). The length of the CDR3 is 12 residues. With 9 bases removed from V and 0 bases from J, the gap between germline ends came to 9 bases. The chain's CDR3 is CASEDSSYEQYF. The CDR3 nucleotides read TGTGCCAGTGAGGACTCCTCCTACGAGCAGTACTTC.

V and J are TRBV5-8 and TRBJ2-7, with D unclear. The germline V gene encodes CDR1 SGHTS and CDR2 YDEGEE. V dropped 0 bases and J dropped 1 base, with 5 bases sitting between them. The CDR3 sequence is 13 residues long. Here the CDR3 DNA reads TGTGCCAGCAGCTTGGGCAGGTCCTACGAGCAGTACTTC. Protein product: CASSLGRSYEQYF.

The J gene is TRBJ2-2, the V gene TRBV10-3, with 11 bases fitting TRBD2. This CDR3 is 17 amino acids long. V lost 2 bases and J lost 3; bases outside the gene matches: 5. CDR1 is ENHRY, CDR2 SYGVKD, per germline. For the CDR3, the DNA is TGTGCCATCAGTGAGCAAGGGACTAGCGGTGACACCGGGGAGCTGTTTTTT. Translating it yields CAISEQGTSGDTGELFF.

In this sample, this clone turned up many times. The chain has TRBV6-1 and TRBJ2-7; the D gene is possibly TRBD1 (6 bases). Germline CDR1 is MNHNS and CDR2 is SASEGT. The CDR3 covers 14 residues. The V and J ends lost 4 bases and 0 bases respectively, with 10 bases between them. The CDR3 DNA is TGTGCCAGCAGTGCAGGGGAGAGCTCCTACGAGCAGTACTTC. Amino acids: CASSAGESSYEQYF.

The chain links TRBV6-5 to TRBJ2-2; the match to TRBD1 covers 9 bases. The CDR3 extends over 12 amino acids. Germline CDR1 MNHEY, CDR2 SVGAGI. Trimming at V came to 5 bases and at J to 16 bases, leaving 8 bases not matched to a gene. Here the CDR3 reads CASSRGTGQKFF. In nucleotides, the CDR3 is TGTGCCAGCAGTCGGGGGACAGGGCAGAAGTTTTTT.

This chain uses TRBV12-5 with TRBJ2-2; the match to TRBD2 covers 12 bases. The trim removed 5 bases at V and 0 bases at J, leaving 4 bases unmatched. The CDR3 has 17 residues. Germline CDR1 and CDR2: LGHNT and FRNRAP. The CDR3 DNA reads as TGTGCTAGTGGTACCCTAGCGGGGGGGCCGAACACCGGGGAGCTGTTTTTT. This translates into CASGTLAGGPNTGELFF.

V is TRBV9 and J is TRBJ2-3; possibly TRBD2 for D (7 bases). Between the trimmed V and J ends, which lost 0 bases and 6 bases, there was a span of 17 bases. Germline assignment: CDR1 SGDLS and CDR2 YYNGEE. The CDR3 loop spans 16 amino acids. The CDR3 here is CASSVGGGGLLDTQYF. The CDR3 DNA follows: TGTGCCAGCAGCGTAGGAGGCGGGGGCCTTCTTGATACGCAGTATTTT.

CDR3 residues: CASSIDGGNQPQHF. The CDR3 DNA reads as TGTGCCAGTAGTATAGACGGGGGCAATCAGCCCCAGCATTTT. The rearrangement uses TRBV19 and TRBJ1-5; D unclear. V was cut by 0 bases and J by 2 bases, with 5 bases left in between. Germline loops: CDR1 LNHDA, CDR2 SQIVND (reference sequence). There are 14 residues in the CDR3.

The chain has TRBV7-9 and TRBJ1-4, with 7 bases aligning to TRBD1. The V segment lost 5 bases and the J segment 5 bases; nucleotides outside the gene matches: 5. Per the germline V gene, CDR1 is SEHNR and CDR2 is FQNEAQ (reference sequence). This CDR3 spans 14 amino acids. The CDR3, as DNA: TGTGCCAGCAGCCTAACGACAGGGAATGAAAAACTGTTTTTT. Its translation: CASSLTTGNEKLFF. Supplemented by reference TRBV7-9 and TRBJ1-4, the full variable domain reads DTGVSQNPRHKITKRGQNVTFRCDPISEHNRLYWYRQTLGQGPEFLTYFQNEAQLEKSRLLSDRFSAERPKGSFSTLEIQRTEQGDSAMYLCASSLTTGNEKLFFGSGTQLSVL.